These 5 T cell receptor beta chains came from one sample sequenced in a study of blood T cell repertoires in COVID-19. Clones were read by immunoSEQ multiplex PCR, and TCRdb kept only the in-frame ones, dropping some. The sample has fewer than 200,000 clones, about 85% seen once. Sequenced: peripheral blood. The receptors stem from a man in his fifties or sixties with active or convalescent COVID-19.

The chain carries TRBV9 and TRBJ1-1; D is unresolved. The CDR3 spans 14 residues. The ends were cut back, 0 bases at V and 1 base at J, with 7 bases in the middle. Per germline, CDR1 SGDLS and CDR2 YYNGEE. This chain's CDR3 is CASSVASGNTEAFF. For the CDR3, the DNA is TGTGCCAGCAGCGTAGCGTCGGGGAACACTGAAGCTTTCTTT. Together with reference TRBV9 and TRBJ1-1, the CDR3 gives the full variable domain: DSGVTQTPKHLITATGQRVTLRCSPRSGDLSVYWYQQSLDQGLQFLIQYYNGEERAKGNILERFSAQQFPDLHSELNLSSLELGDSALYFCASSVASGNTEAFFGQGTRLTVV.

This clone occurred a few times. The chain recombines TRBV2 with TRBJ2-2; TRBD2 matches at 8 bases. The V segment lost 7 bases and the J segment 5 bases; nucleotides outside the gene matches: 3. Germline V gene lookup returns CDR1 SNHLY and CDR2 FYNNEI. The CDR3 covers 13 residues. CDR3 nucleotide sequence: TGTGCCAGCACCACTAGCGGAACCGGGGAGCTGTTTTTT. Amino acid sequence: CASTTSGTGELFF.

The gene calls are TRBV3-1 (or the pseudogene TRBV3-2) and TRBJ1-2; TRBD1 matches 7 bases. The germline CDR1 and CDR2 sequences are LGHDT and YNNKEL (reference sequence). The CDR3 sequence is 14 residues long. With V trimmed by 0 bases and J by 11 bases, 9 bases remained unmatched. The CDR3 loop is CASSQEGDRGVYTF. In nucleotides, the CDR3 is TGTGCCAGCAGCCAAGAAGGGGACAGAGGGGTGTACACCTTC.

V gene TRBV19 combines with J gene TRBJ1-3; 7 positions agree with TRBD1. The V segment lost 5 bases and the J segment 4 bases; nucleotides outside the gene matches: 5. CDR3 length: 14 residues. Looked up from germline, CDR1 is LNHDA and CDR2 is SQIVND (reference sequence). CDR3 DNA: TGTGCCAGTAGTGTACAGGGGCAAGGAAACACCATATATTTT. Protein: CASSVQGQGNTIYF. The full variable domain, in which reference TRBV19 and TRBJ1-3 provide the parts outside the CDR3, is DGGITQSPKYLFRKEGQNVTLSCEQNLNHDAMYWYRQDPGQGLRLIYYSQIVNDFQKGDIAEGYSVSREKKESFPLTVTSAQKNPTAFYLCASSVQGQGNTIYFGEGSWLTVV.

The rearrangement links TRBV11-1 to TRBJ2-7, with D hard to call. With 2 bases removed from V and 3 bases from J, the gap between germline ends came to 11 bases. CDR1 and CDR2 from the germline V gene are SGHAT and FQDESV (reference sequence). The CDR3 length is 14 residues. CDR3 protein: CASSLNVVNYEQYF. CDR3 in DNA: TGTGCCAGCAGCTTAAATGTTGTAAACTACGAGCAGTACTTC.